Shown below are 12 T cell receptor beta chains from a single sample sequenced in a study of follicular helper T cells after annual influenza vaccination. The repertoire was sequenced with immunoSEQ multiplex PCR; TCRdb's copy has only in-frame clones and lacks some. The sample shows approximately 11,000 clones, 70% to 85% of them seen only once. The material was CXCR5- memory CD4+ T cells sorted from blood, obtained 6 weeks after influenza vaccination. All receptors come from an adult who received the influenza vaccine.

The CDR3 region is CASSPQGFYEQYF. The CDR3 nucleotides are TGTGCCAGCAGCCCGCAGGGTTTTTACGAGCAGTACTTC. This chain connects TRBV7-8 to TRBJ2-7; TRBD1 might be the D (5 bases). Trimming pared 5 bases from V and 4 bases from J, leaving 12 bases between. The CDR3 runs to 13 residues. Germline CDR1 reads SGHVS; CDR2 reads FQNEAQ.

The gene calls are TRBV5-1 and TRBJ2-7; tentatively, D is TRBD1 (6 bases). This CDR3 comprises 14 residues. Germline CDR1 reads SGHRS; CDR2 reads YFSETQ. The V end lost 3 bases, the J end lost 3 bases, and 13 bases lay between the germline ends. In DNA form, the CDR3 reads TGCGCCAGCAGCTCTAATGGACAGAGCTACGAGCAGTACTTC. This translates into CASSSNGQSYEQYF.

The chain is built from TRBV29-1 and TRBJ1-1, with a tentative D call TRBD1 (6 bases). The V gene lost 4 bases and the J gene lost 6 bases, with 18 bases spanning the gap. Germline V gene data show CDR1 as SQVTM and CDR2 as ANQGSEA. The CDR3 length is 14 residues. The CDR3 DNA sequence: TGCAGCGTTGCGTTCGGGGGCGCCGGGTCTGAAGCTTTCTTT. This codes for CSVAFGGAGSEAFF.

The genes are TRBV6-5 and TRBJ1-4, with 7 bases fitting TRBD1. CDR3 length: 15 residues. Germline lookup yields CDR1 MNHEY and CDR2 SVGAGI. J was trimmed by 6 bases and V by 6 bases; bases with no gene match: 10. The CDR3 sequence is CASSHRGLGDEKLFF. The CDR3 DNA reads as TGTGCCAGCAGCCATAGGGGGCTAGGGGATGAAAAACTGTTTTTT.

This clone was detected once. The rearrangement links TRBV10-3 to TRBJ1-4; D ambiguous. Germline-derived CDR1 and CDR2 are ENHRY and SYGVKD. The CDR3 has 14 residues. V shed 2 bases and J shed 0 bases, with 4 bases lying between them. In DNA, the CDR3 is TGTGCCATCAGTGAGGCTGCAACTAATGAAAAACTGTTTTTT. Its protein product is CAISEAATNEKLFF.

J is TRBJ1-1 and V is TRBV9; D is ambiguous. Looked up from germline, CDR1 is SGDLS and CDR2 is YYNGEE. Trimming removed 1 base from V and 0 bases from J, with 10 bases in between. The length of the CDR3 is 15 residues. CDR3 sequence: CASSVSDFMNTEAFF. CDR3 nucleotides: TGTGCCAGCAGCGTAAGCGACTTCATGAACACTGAAGCTTTCTTT.

This chain uses TRBV21-1 with TRBJ1-4; the table's D call TRBD1 went unverified against the DNA. TRBV21-1 is labeled a pseudogene. This CDR3 comprises 18 residues. The CDR3 sequence is CASSEIRDRGRTNEKLFF. The CDR3 nucleotides read TGTGCCAGCAGCGAAATAAGGGACAGGGGACGGACTAATGAAAAACTGTTTTTT.

V is TRBV25-1 and J is TRBJ1-4; D is possibly TRBD1 (6 bases). Trimming took off 4 bases at V and 4 bases at J, with 16 bases between the two ends. Germline V gives CDR1 MGHDK, CDR2 SYGVNS. The CDR3 contains 16 residues. This chain's CDR3 is CASSAGMGHRNEKLFF. The CDR3 DNA follows: TGTGCCAGCAGTGCCGGAATGGGACACCGTAATGAAAAACTGTTTTTT.

V usage is TRBV6-6 and J usage is TRBJ1-4; D is uncertain. Germline V gene lookup returns CDR1 MNHNY and CDR2 SVGAGI (reference sequence). The CDR3 length is 12 residues. Trimming took 3 bases from V and 8 from J, leaving 7 bases between them. DNA for the CDR3: TGTGCCAGCAGTTATAGGGAAGAAAAACTGTTTTTT. This codes for CASSYREEKLFF.

The gene calls are TRBV29-1 and TRBJ1-3, with D tentatively TRBD1 (5 bases). The germline gives CDR1 SQVTM, CDR2 ANQGSEA. This CDR3 region has 19 residues. The V end was cut by 8 bases, the J end by 1 base, with 30 bases between. The DNA for the CDR3 is TGCAGCAACGGGGGAGACCGTCCAGGACCGAAGATTTCTGGAAACACCATATATTTT. This gives the protein CSNGGDRPGPKISGNTIYF.

The chain has TRBV28 and TRBJ2-2; 9 positions match TRBD2. The V gene's germline CDR1 is MDHEN and CDR2 SYDVKM. CDR3 size: 17 residues. Trimming removed 2 bases from V and 4 bases from J; junction bases left unmatched: 8. In DNA, the CDR3 is TGTGCCAGCAGTTTAGGCCCGACTAGCGGCCCCACCGGGGAGCTGTTTTTT. Translation gives CASSLGPTSGPTGELFF.

The V and J genes are TRBV7-8 and TRBJ2-1; D not resolved. V was trimmed by 5 bases and J by 6 bases, leaving 17 bases between them. The CDR3 consists of 15 residues. CDR1 and CDR2 from the germline V gene are SGHVS and FQNEAQ. In nucleotides, the CDR3 is TGTGCCAGCAGCCTCGGAAGAGCTTTTGGCAATGAGCAGTTCTTC. This encodes CASSLGRAFGNEQFF.